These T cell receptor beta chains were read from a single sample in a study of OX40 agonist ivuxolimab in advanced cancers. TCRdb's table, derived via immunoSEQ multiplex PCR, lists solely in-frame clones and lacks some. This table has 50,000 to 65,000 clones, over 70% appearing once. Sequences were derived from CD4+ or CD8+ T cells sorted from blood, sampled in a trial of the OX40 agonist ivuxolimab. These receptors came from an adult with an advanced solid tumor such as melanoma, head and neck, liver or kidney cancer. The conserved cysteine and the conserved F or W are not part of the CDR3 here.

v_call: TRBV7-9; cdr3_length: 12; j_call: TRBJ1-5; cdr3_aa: ASSPGRENQPQH
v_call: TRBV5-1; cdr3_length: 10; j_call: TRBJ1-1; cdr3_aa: ASSSNTGEAF
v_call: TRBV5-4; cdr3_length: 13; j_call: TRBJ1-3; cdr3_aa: ASSLARQTGNTIY
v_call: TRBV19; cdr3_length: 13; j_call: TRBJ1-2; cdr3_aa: ASSIGPGGASGYT
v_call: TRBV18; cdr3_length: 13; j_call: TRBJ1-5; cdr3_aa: ASSPDRSGNQPQH
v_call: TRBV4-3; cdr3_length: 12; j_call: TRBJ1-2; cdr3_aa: ASTRWGDGYGYT
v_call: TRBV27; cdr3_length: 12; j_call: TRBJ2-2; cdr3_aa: ASSLGRRAGELF
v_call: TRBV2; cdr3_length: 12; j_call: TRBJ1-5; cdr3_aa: ASSVGGSNQPQH
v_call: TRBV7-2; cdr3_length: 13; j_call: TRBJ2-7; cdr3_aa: ASSLVTGSSTEQY
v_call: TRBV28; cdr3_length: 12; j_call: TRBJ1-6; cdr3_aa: ASSTRGGRSPLH
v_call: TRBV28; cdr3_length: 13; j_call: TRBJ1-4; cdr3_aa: ASSSPGRMAEKLF
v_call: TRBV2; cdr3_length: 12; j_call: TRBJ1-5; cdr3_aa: ASSEEGLNQPQH
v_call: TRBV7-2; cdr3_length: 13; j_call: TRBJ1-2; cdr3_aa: ASIAGGRGLGGYT
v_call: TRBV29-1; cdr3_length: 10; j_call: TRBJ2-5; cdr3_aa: SVENRGETQY
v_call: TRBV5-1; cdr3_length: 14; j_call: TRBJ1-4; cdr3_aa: ASSLAKGEANEKLF
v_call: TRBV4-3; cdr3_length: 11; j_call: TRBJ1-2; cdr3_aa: ASSQDRYSGYT
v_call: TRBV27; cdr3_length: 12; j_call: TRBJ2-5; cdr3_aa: ASSSRTGWETQY
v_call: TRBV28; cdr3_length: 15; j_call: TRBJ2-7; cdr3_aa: ASSSKTGTSSIYEQY
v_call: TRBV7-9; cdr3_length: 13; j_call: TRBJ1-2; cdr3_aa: ASSLGTGANYGYT
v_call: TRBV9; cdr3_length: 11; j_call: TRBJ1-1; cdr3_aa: ASSVVEVTEAF
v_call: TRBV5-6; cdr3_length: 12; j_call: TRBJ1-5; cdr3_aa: ASSPDRGRPPQH
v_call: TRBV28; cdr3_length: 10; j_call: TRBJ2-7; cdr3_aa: ASRETGPEQY
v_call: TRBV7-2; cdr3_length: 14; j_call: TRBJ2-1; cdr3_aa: ASSLGAGSSYNEQF
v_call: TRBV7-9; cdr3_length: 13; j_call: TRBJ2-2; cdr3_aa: ASSPQIRGTGELF
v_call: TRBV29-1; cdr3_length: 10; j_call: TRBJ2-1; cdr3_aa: SVLTAVNEQF
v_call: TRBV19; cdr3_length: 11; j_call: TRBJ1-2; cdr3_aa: ASSIDSYYGYT
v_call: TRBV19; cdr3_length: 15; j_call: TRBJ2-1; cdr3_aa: ASSPRTSGRYADEQF
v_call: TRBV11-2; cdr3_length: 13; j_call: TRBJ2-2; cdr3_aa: ASSLVPGRTGELF
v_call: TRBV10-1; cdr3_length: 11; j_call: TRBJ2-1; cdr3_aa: ASGTSGVNEQF
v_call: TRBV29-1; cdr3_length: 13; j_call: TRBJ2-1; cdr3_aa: SVDRREGPYNEQF
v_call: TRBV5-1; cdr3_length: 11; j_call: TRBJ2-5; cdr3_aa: ASSPQDVGTQY
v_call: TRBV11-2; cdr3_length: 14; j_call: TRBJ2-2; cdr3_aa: ASSLGRGPLTGELF
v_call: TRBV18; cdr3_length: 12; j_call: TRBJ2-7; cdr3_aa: ASSREARMDEQY
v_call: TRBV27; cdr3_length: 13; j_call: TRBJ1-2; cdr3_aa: ASSNPTLGYYGYT
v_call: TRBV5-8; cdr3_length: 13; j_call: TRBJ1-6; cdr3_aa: ASSPLDRDNSPLH
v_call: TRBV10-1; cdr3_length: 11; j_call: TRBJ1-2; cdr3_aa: ASSATGSKGYT
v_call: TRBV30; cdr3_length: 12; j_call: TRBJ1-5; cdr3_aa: AWSVPRYNQPQH